Presented here are 2 T cell receptor beta chains from one specimen sequenced in a study of yellow fever vaccine responses in identical twins. Using its own MiXCR run on the RT-PCR reads, TCRdb lists one record per CDR3 protein. The sample gives some 1,500 distinct CDR3 sequences, 5.5% to 6.5% of which show up once; 8.5% to 14% is in the top ten. This specimen was T cells from blood (PBMCs), unsorted or a sorted subset (not recorded which), taken before or after yellow fever vaccination (not recorded which). Every receptor here comes from a woman younger than 35 who received the yellow fever vaccine.

The V and J genes are TRBV11-1 and TRBJ2-5; no firm D call. V was shortened by 4 bases and J by 0 bases, with 3 bases between the two germline ends. The CDR3 runs to 12 residues. Per germline, CDR1 SGHAT and CDR2 FQDESV (reference sequence). The CDR3 is CASSYYQETQYF. The CDR3 DNA sequence: TGTGCCAGCAGCTATTACCAAGAGACCCAGTACTTC.

Sample share makes this clonotype large. The gene calls are TRBV6-5 and TRBJ1-5; D not resolved. Germline CDR1 reads MNHEY; CDR2 reads SVGAGI. V lost 7 bases, J lost 6 bases, and 13 bases lay in between. The CDR3 runs to 13 residues. The CDR3 loop is CASTSGPGQPQHF. Written as DNA, the CDR3 is TGTGCCAGCACTTCCGGACCGGGTCAGCCCCAGCATTTT.